These 32 T cell receptor beta chains originate from one sample sequenced in a study of T cell responses to AZD1222 COVID-19 vaccine. Assay used: immunoSEQ multiplex PCR; TCRdb lists only in-frame clones, some missing. The sample has 80,000 to 95,000 clones; roughly nine tenths are singletons. The starting material was peripheral blood, obtained 28 days after the second AZD1222 dose. The receptors were sampled from an adult who received the AZD1222 COVID-19 vaccine.

The chain combines TRBV23-1 with TRBJ1-1; D ambiguous. TRBV23-1 is reported as an ORF; its role is uncertain. Trimming removed 0 bases at V and 3 bases at J, with 14 bases between. The CDR3 loop spans 16 amino acids. Here the CDR3 DNA reads TGCGCCAGCAGTCAATCAGCCCCCCAGCGGTACACTGAAGCTTTCTTT. This codes for CASSQSAPQRYTEAFF.

Concerning this clone itself: The junction does not match germline at one end; this may be a read error. The CDR3 coding sequence is TGCGCCAGCAGCCAAGGTATTGCCGGGGCTAAACTCTTT. Protein product: CASSQGIAGAKLF. The chain uses TRBV4-1 and TRBJ1-1, with D possibly matching TRBD1 (5 bases). The CDR3 has 13 residues. From germline, CDR1 is MGHRA and CDR2 YSYEKL.

This chain joins TRBV11-3 and TRBJ2-1; the D call may be TRBD1 or TRBD2 (6 bases each). The CDR3 extends over 14 amino acids. From germline, CDR1 is SGHNT and CDR2 YENEEA. Between the trimmed V and J ends, which lost 1 base and 12 bases, there was a span of 16 bases. In DNA, the CDR3 is TGTGCCAGCAGCTTAGCAGGAGGGGGTGGAAGGCAGTTCTTC. This codes for CASSLAGGGGRQFF.

This rearrangement joins TRBV5-4 to TRBJ1-3; 7 bases match TRBD1. The CDR3 length is 15 residues. CDR1 is SGHNT, CDR2 YYREEE, per germline (reference sequence). Germline trimming cut 4 bases from V and 0 bases from J; bases unmatched to any gene: 4. The CDR3 loop reads CASSPGQSSGNTIYF. CDR3 nucleotide sequence: TGTGCCAGCAGCCCGGGACAGAGCTCTGGAAACACCATATATTTT.

V and J are TRBV7-9 and TRBJ1-6; weak D call: TRBD1 (6 bases). V was clipped by 1 base and J by 7 bases, with 11 bases between them. The CDR3 loop spans 15 amino acids. Germline CDR1 is SEHNR and CDR2 is FQNEAQ (reference sequence). The CDR3 loop reads CASSLGTGPNSPLHF. In DNA form, the CDR3 reads TGTGCCAGCAGCTTAGGTACAGGGCCGAATTCACCCCTCCACTTT.

This clone was counted only a few times. The chain links TRBV6-5 to TRBJ1-6; 9 positions agree with TRBD1. Germline loops: CDR1 MNHEY, CDR2 SVGAGI. The CDR3 has 13 amino acids. V was pared by 9 bases and J by 7 bases, with 4 bases of the junction left unmatched. The CDR3 loop reads CASGDRDNSPLHF. The CDR3 DNA is TGTGCCAGTGGGGACAGGGACAATTCACCCCTCCACTTT.

The chain combines TRBV5-4 with TRBJ1-1; maybe TRBD1 (6 bases). This CDR3 region has 14 residues. V dropped 3 bases and J dropped 1 base, with 10 bases sitting between them. CDR1 is SGHNT and CDR2 is YYREEE in the germline V gene (reference sequence). CDR3 in DNA: TGTGCCAGCAGCTCTGTGGACAGGAACACTGAAGCTTTCTTT. Its translation is CASSSVDRNTEAFF.

V usage is TRBV5-6 and J usage is TRBJ1-2, with no clear D. This CDR3 spans 14 amino acids. Germline assignment: CDR1 SGHDT and CDR2 YYEEEE. Trimming took 0 bases from V and 7 from J, leaving 13 bases between them. The chain's CDR3 is CASSLAGRVGGYTF. In DNA, the CDR3 is TGTGCCAGCAGCTTGGCCGGTAGGGTTGGTGGCTACACCTTC. The whole variable domain, remainder taken from reference TRBV5-6 and TRBJ1-2, is DAGVTQSPTHLIKTRGQQVTLRCSPKSGHDTVSWYQQALGQGPQFIFQYYEEEERQRGNFPDRFSGHQFPNYSSELNVNALLLGDSALYLCASSLAGRVGGYTFGSGTRLTVV.

The chain links TRBV5-5 to TRBJ2-3; 15 bases fit TRBD2. The germline CDR1 and CDR2 sequences are SGHKS and YYEKEE (reference sequence). The CDR3 is 18 amino acids. V was pared by 0 bases and J by 0 bases, with 2 bases of the junction left unmatched. For the CDR3, the DNA is TGTGCCAGCAGCTTGGGGACTAGCGGGGGGGTTAGCACAGATACGCAGTATTTT. Its protein product is CASSLGTSGGVSTDTQYF.

The chain links TRBV10-2 to TRBJ2-7; 9 bases fit TRBD1. Germline assignment: CDR1 WSHSY and CDR2 SAAADI. The CDR3 runs 14 residues. V lost 6 bases to trimming and J lost 5 bases; unmatched junction nucleotides: 8. In DNA form, the CDR3 reads TGCGCCAGCAGATCCTCGGGACAGGGTCACGAGCAGTACTTC. Its protein is CASRSSGQGHEQYF.

The J gene is TRBJ1-3, the V gene TRBV7-2, with D perhaps TRBD1 (6 bases). V was trimmed by 2 bases and J by 3 bases, leaving 17 bases between them. Germline loops: CDR1 SGHTA, CDR2 FQGNSA. CDR3 size: 17 residues. In DNA form, the CDR3 reads TGTGCCAGCAGCTTAATGGGACCCGGGGGCATTGGAAACACCATATATTTT. It is translated as CASSLMGPGGIGNTIYF.

A word on this clone: The same CDR3 also results from other DNA sequences found in this sample. V is TRBV7-8 and J is TRBJ1-2; no firm D call. The germline V and J ends were trimmed by 0 bases and 8 bases, with 7 bases remaining between them. Germline CDR1 SGHVS, CDR2 FQNEAQ. The CDR3 has 12 amino acids. The CDR3 DNA follows: TGTGCCAGCAGCTTAGCGGGAAGCGGCTACACCTTC. Protein: CASSLAGSGYTF.

The rearrangement uses TRBV6-5 and TRBJ2-3; 8 bases align to TRBD2. The V segment lost 6 bases and the J segment 3 bases; nucleotides outside the gene matches: 5. Germline values: CDR1 MNHEY, CDR2 SVGAGI. There are 14 residues in the CDR3. In DNA, the CDR3 is TGTGCCAGCAGGCCGGGGGGGCGGACAGATACGCAGTATTTT. This sequence encodes CASRPGGRTDTQYF.

The chain is built from TRBV5-4 and TRBJ1-2; D is undetermined. V was pared by 0 bases and J by 4 bases, with 7 bases between. The length of the CDR3 is 13 residues. The germline CDR1 and CDR2 sequences are SGHNT and YYREEE (reference sequence). This CDR3 reads CASSLGTAYGYTF. Here the CDR3 DNA reads TGTGCCAGCAGCTTGGGGACGGCCTATGGCTACACCTTC.

This clone was observed a single time. In DNA, the CDR3 is TGTGCCAGCAGCCTTCAGGACATCTACAATGAGCAGTTCTTC. Translation: CASSLQDIYNEQFF. The chain has TRBV3-1 (or the pseudogene TRBV3-2) and TRBJ2-1, with D possibly TRBD1 on 5 matching bases. The CDR3 is 14 amino acids. The germline V gene encodes CDR1 LGHDT and CDR2 YNNKEL (reference sequence). Trimming stripped 4 bases from V and 3 bases from J, with 10 bases between.

The CDR3 here is CASSSRDRGRTGELFF. CDR3 DNA sequence: TGTGCCAGTAGTTCAAGGGACAGGGGGAGAACCGGGGAGCTGTTTTTT. V gene TRBV19 combines with J gene TRBJ2-2, with 11 nucleotides matching TRBD1. This CDR3 has 16 residues. Trimming took 5 bases from V and 5 from J; bases not matched to a gene: 7. CDR1 LNHDA and CDR2 SQIVND come from the germline V gene (reference sequence).

This clone rates as medium-sized (0.01 to 0.1%). J is TRBJ1-1 and V is TRBV2; D gene ambiguous. Germline V gene data show CDR1 as SNHLY and CDR2 as FYNNEI. There are 15 residues in the CDR3. Trimming left V 2 bases short and J 4 bases short, with 14 bases between. The CDR3 DNA reads TGTGCCAGCAGTGAAAGTGGAGTAATTGGCACTGAAGCTTTCTTT. Its protein product is CASSESGVIGTEAFF.

V gene TRBV7-9 combines with J gene TRBJ1-6, with D uncertain. The CDR3 length is 13 residues. CDR1 and CDR2 (germline): SEHNR, FQNEAQ (reference sequence). Trimming removed 4 bases from V and 9 bases from J, with 10 bases in between. The CDR3 DNA reads TGTGCCAGCAGCTATGACGAAGGTTCACCCCTCCACTTT. Encoded protein: CASSYDEGSPLHF.

The chain joins TRBV30 to TRBJ2-7; possible D gene TRBD2, 6 bases. Germline values: CDR1 GTSNPN, CDR2 SVGIG (reference sequence). The length of the CDR3 is 14 residues. V lost 5 bases, J lost 1 base, and 15 bases lay in between. CDR3 sequence reads: CAWGGTGPSYEQYF. In DNA form, the CDR3 reads TGTGCCTGGGGGGGGACCGGGCCATCCTACGAGCAGTACTTC. The full variable domain, its missing parts supplied by reference TRBV30 and TRBJ2-7, is SQTIHQWPATLVQPVGSPLSLECTVEGTSNPNLYWYRQAAGRGLQLLFYSVGIGQISSEVPQNLSASRPQDRQFILSSKKLLLSDSGFYLCAWGGTGPSYEQYFGPGTRLTVT.

The V gene is TRBV6-5, the J gene TRBJ1-1; D is undetermined. V was trimmed by 0 bases and J by 8 bases, leaving 7 bases between them. The CDR3 contains 12 residues. Per the germline V gene, CDR1 is MNHEY and CDR2 is SVGAGI. The CDR3 DNA follows: TGTGCCAGCAGTTACTCTGAGGCGGAAGCTTTCTTT. Its translation is CASSYSEAEAFF.

V and J are TRBV4-3 and TRBJ2-7; no reliable D call. Trimming removed 1 base from V and 4 bases from J, with 8 bases in between. In germline, CDR1 is LGHNA, CDR2 YSLEER. CDR3 size: 13 residues. The DNA for the CDR3 is TGCGCCAGCAGCCAAGGTTACTCGTACGAGCAGTACTTC. Encoded protein: CASSQGYSYEQYF.

This sequence joins TRBV7-9 and TRBJ2-1; no clear D. The CDR3 spans 15 residues. Germline V gives CDR1 SEHNR, CDR2 FQNEAQ (reference sequence). The germline V and J ends were trimmed by 1 base and 4 bases, with 11 bases remaining between them. CDR3 region: CASSLGQVSYNEQFF. The CDR3 DNA follows: TGTGCCAGCAGCTTAGGGCAGGTTTCTTACAATGAGCAGTTCTTC.

The sample holds one count of this clone. V and J are TRBV19 and TRBJ1-2, with D possibly TRBD1 on 5 matching bases. Per the germline V gene, CDR1 is LNHDA and CDR2 is SQIVND (reference sequence). The CDR3 totals 16 residues. Trimming pared 8 bases from V and 5 bases from J, leaving 24 bases between. CDR3 region: CASSSSGGEVGYGYTF. The CDR3 DNA reads as TGTGCCAGTTCGAGCAGCGGAGGGGAGGTAGGATATGGCTACACCTTC.

The V call is TRBV7-3, the J call TRBJ2-3, with a possible D match to TRBD1 (5 bases). CDR1 is SGHTA, CDR2 FQGTGA, per germline. This CDR3 is 15 amino acids long. V lost 2 bases, J lost 2 bases, and 11 bases lay in between. Written as DNA, the CDR3 is TGTGCCAGCAGCTTATCTAGACAGCTCACAGATACGCAGTATTTT. Translated, it gives CASSLSRQLTDTQYF.

The rearrangement uses TRBV2 and TRBJ2-2, with no clear D. This CDR3 is built from 14 residues. The V gene's germline CDR1 is SNHLY and CDR2 FYNNEI. Trimming left V 1 base short and J 8 bases short, with 11 bases between. The CDR3 is CASSEGAALGELFF. In DNA form, the CDR3 reads TGTGCCAGCAGTGAAGGGGCCGCGCTGGGGGAGCTGTTTTTT.

The chain uses TRBV25-1 and TRBJ1-6, with 8 bases lining up with TRBD1. CDR3 size: 15 residues. Germline-derived CDR1 and CDR2 are MGHDK and SYGVNS. The junction had 8 bases not matched to a gene; V was cut back by 4 bases and J by 9 bases. CDR3 sequence reads: CASSARTGRSSPLHF. The CDR3 bases are TGTGCCAGCAGTGCGAGGACAGGGAGGTCTTCACCCCTCCACTTT.

Written as DNA, the CDR3 is TGTGCCAGTAGTGGGACTAGCGGGGGCCTAAGCACAGATACGCAGTATTTT. As protein: CASSGTSGGLSTDTQYF. The chain combines TRBV19 with TRBJ2-3; 14 bases map to TRBD2. Trimming took 5 bases from V and 0 from J; bases not matched to a gene: 4. The CDR3 has 17 residues. In germline, CDR1 is LNHDA, CDR2 SQIVND (reference sequence).

The chain couples TRBV6-7 to TRBJ1-2, with a weak D call TRBD1 (6 bases). TRBV6-7 is identified as an open reading frame with a role that is uncertain. V lost 2 bases to trimming and J lost 6 bases, with 13 bases between them. The CDR3 contains 14 residues. CDR3 DNA: TGTGCCAGCAGTTACCCCCCGGGGGCGCATGGCTACACCTTC. The encoded protein is CASSYPPGAHGYTF.

This rearrangement joins TRBV9 to TRBJ1-6, with D tentatively TRBD1 (5 bases). Germline CDR1 reads SGDLS; CDR2 reads YYNGEE. The CDR3 has 14 residues. V was trimmed by 3 bases and J by 7 bases, leaving 11 bases between them. As DNA, the CDR3 is TGTGCCAGCAGCGCTCGGACAACAAATTCACCCCTCCACTTT. Translated: CASSARTTNSPLHF.

The J gene is TRBJ1-1, the V gene TRBV24-1, with no clear D. Germline V gene data show CDR1 as KGHDR and CDR2 as SFDVKD. CDR3 length: 11 amino acids. Between the trimmed V and J ends, which lost 5 bases and 6 bases, there was a span of 6 bases. The CDR3 DNA sequence: TGTGCCACCAGTGTGGGAGCTGAAGCTTTCTTT. This translates into CATSVGAEAFF.

The chain carries TRBV2 and TRBJ1-2, with a possible D match to TRBD1 (5 bases). Germline V lookup: CDR1 SNHLY, CDR2 FYNNEI. Trimming removed 6 bases from V and 5 bases from J, with 16 bases in between. The CDR3 runs 14 residues. The CDR3 bases are TGTGCCAGCAGGCAGGGAGGCTGGTTGTATGGCTACACCTTC. Its translation: CASRQGGWLYGYTF.

This chain links TRBV9 with TRBJ2-5, with 9 positions matching TRBD2. The germline gives CDR1 SGDLS, CDR2 YYNGEE. This CDR3 contains 15 residues. Losses at the gene ends were 2 bases for V and 4 bases for J; bases not matched to a gene: 6. The CDR3 DNA is TGTGCCAGCAGCGTTCTAGCGGGGAGTCGAGAGACCCAGTACTTC. This encodes CASSVLAGSRETQYF.